Following are 15 T cell receptor beta chains from one sample sequenced in a study of blood T cell repertoires in COVID-19. Libraries were prepared by immunoSEQ multiplex PCR; TCRdb keeps only in-frame clonotypes and omits some of them. The sample has around 500,000 clones; roughly 88% are singletons. Sequenced: peripheral blood. Every receptor here comes from a human donor in a cohort sampled during active COVID-19.

The genes are TRBV15 and TRBJ1-2, with D hard to call. Trimming stripped 0 bases from V and 8 bases from J, with 13 bases between. Germline V gene data show CDR1 as LNHNV and CDR2 as YYDKDF (reference sequence). The CDR3 is 14 amino acids. This CDR3 is CATSRDSDIFGYTF. The CDR3, as DNA: TGTGCCACCAGCAGAGATAGCGATATATTCGGCTACACCTTC.

The chain has TRBV15 and TRBJ2-5; no clear D gene. V was pared by 6 bases and J by 3 bases, with 11 bases between. CDR3 size: 13 residues. Germline V gene lookup returns CDR1 LNHNV and CDR2 YYDKDF (reference sequence). The CDR3 DNA reads as TGTGCCACCAGTGCCGACTTGAAAGAGACCCAGTACTTC. Encoded protein: CATSADLKETQYF.

V gene TRBV18 combines with J gene TRBJ2-7; tentative D call: TRBD1 (5 bases). The germline V and J ends were trimmed by 0 bases and 5 bases, with 11 bases remaining between them. From germline, CDR1 is KGHSH and CDR2 LQKENI. CDR3 length: 14 residues. CDR3 amino acids: CASSPPSPGHEQYF. The CDR3 nucleotides read TGTGCCAGCTCACCACCGTCCCCAGGGCACGAGCAGTACTTC.

V gene TRBV5-1 combines with J gene TRBJ2-6, with 11 bases identical to TRBD1. Trimming removed 5 bases from V and 3 bases from J; junction bases left unmatched: 7. The V gene's germline CDR1 is SGHRS and CDR2 YFSETQ. The CDR3 totals 17 residues. The CDR3 bases are TGCGCCAGCAGTCTAGGACAGGGGGCAATTGGGGCCAACGTCCTGACTTTC. Its translation: CASSLGQGAIGANVLTF.

The chain links TRBV30 to TRBJ2-3, with 11 bases identical to TRBD2. The CDR3 loop spans 14 amino acids. Trimming took 3 bases from V and 3 from J; bases not matched to a gene: 2. Per the germline V gene, CDR1 is GTSNPN and CDR2 is SVGIG (reference sequence). The CDR3 region is CAWRGLAATDTQYF. CDR3 sequence (DNA): TGTGCCTGGAGGGGACTAGCGGCAACAGATACGCAGTATTTT.

This rearrangement joins TRBV7-9 to TRBJ2-5; 9 bases match TRBD2. Trimming took 5 bases from V and 2 from J; bases not matched to a gene: 9. The CDR3 runs to 16 residues. Germline CDR1 reads SEHNR; CDR2 reads FQNEAQ (reference sequence). The CDR3 DNA is TGTGCCAGCAGCCCCCGGCGGGGGGGGGTACAAGAGACCCAGTACTTC. Its protein is CASSPRRGGVQETQYF.

This chain links TRBV20-1 with TRBJ2-1; D is perhaps TRBD1 (6 bases). Trimming removed 3 bases from V and 5 bases from J, with 20 bases in between. The CDR3 length is 16 residues. CDR1 is DFQATT, CDR2 SNEGSKA, per germline (reference sequence). CDR3 coding DNA: TGCAGTGCTAGTCCCCCCTTCAGGGGTAAGGACAATGAGCAGTTCTTC. Its protein is CSASPPFRGKDNEQFF.

DNA of the CDR3: TGTGCCAGCAGCTTGGGTACCGGGGATCCCCCTTACAATGAGCAGTTCTTC. Its translation is CASSLGTGDPPYNEQFF. This chain uses TRBV5-4 with TRBJ2-1; D possibly corresponds to TRBD2 (5 bases). The CDR3 consists of 17 residues. From germline, CDR1 is SGHNT and CDR2 YYREEE (reference sequence). Trimming removed 0 bases from V and 4 bases from J, with 17 bases in between. Supplemented by reference TRBV5-4 and TRBJ2-1, the full variable domain reads ETGVTQSPTHLIKTRGQQVTLRCSSQSGHNTVSWYQQALGQGPQFIFQYYREEENGRGNFPPRFSGLQFPNYSSELNVNALELDDSALYLCASSLGTGDPPYNEQFFGPGTRLTVL.

The chain carries TRBV18 and TRBJ1-2; no definite D call. The germline gives CDR1 KGHSH, CDR2 LQKENI. With 4 bases removed from V and 2 bases from J, the gap between germline ends came to 14 bases. This CDR3 region has 15 residues. The chain's CDR3 is CASSLGLVMNYGYTF. The CDR3 region has the DNA TGTGCCAGCTCACTCGGACTGGTGATGAACTATGGCTACACCTTC.

The chain recombines TRBV7-3 with TRBJ2-5; 8 bases line up with TRBD1. Germline CDR1 reads SGHTA; CDR2 reads FQGTGA. Unmatched junction bases numbered 10, after V lost 5 bases and J lost 2 bases. This CDR3 comprises 16 residues. The CDR3 here is CASSLNPDRVQETQYF. The CDR3 DNA reads TGTGCCAGCAGCCTTAACCCGGACAGGGTGCAAGAGACCCAGTACTTC. Complete variable domain (other parts from reference TRBV7-3 and TRBJ2-5): GAGVSQTPSNKVTEKGKYVELRCDPISGHTALYWYRQSLGQGPEFLIYFQGTGAADDSGLPNDRFFAVRPEGSVSTLKIQRTERGDSAVYLCASSLNPDRVQETQYFGPGTRLLVL.

The gene calls are TRBV27 and TRBJ2-7, with a possible D match to TRBD1 (5 bases). The CDR3 covers 13 residues. Germline-derived CDR1 and CDR2 are MNHEY and SMNVEV (reference sequence). V was trimmed by 3 bases and J by 3 bases, leaving 9 bases between them. CDR3 amino acids: CASSFRQGYEQYF. The CDR3 DNA is TGTGCCAGCAGTTTTAGGCAGGGCTACGAGCAGTACTTC.

This chain connects TRBV6-2 or TRBV6-3 to TRBJ2-7; no clear D. The CDR3 loop spans 15 amino acids. Germline-derived CDR1 and CDR2 are MNHEY and SVGEGT. V lost 2 bases, J lost 0 bases, and 11 bases lay in between. CDR3 in DNA: TGTGCCAGCAGTTACCGGGTCACGAGCTCCTACGAGCAGTACTTC. This gives the protein CASSYRVTSSYEQYF.

The chain links TRBV4-3 to TRBJ2-1, with 8 bases identical to TRBD2. Germline values: CDR1 LGHNA, CDR2 YSLEER. This CDR3 has 17 amino acids. Germline trimming cut 4 bases from V and 6 bases from J; bases unmatched to any gene: 14. The CDR3 DNA follows: TGCGCCAGCAGCCCCGCCGGTATTGGCGGGAGGACCAATGAGCAGTTCTTC. Protein product: CASSPAGIGGRTNEQFF.

The genes are TRBV6-5 and TRBJ2-3; TRBD1 aligns across 9 bases. Germline trimming cut 4 bases from V and 2 bases from J; bases unmatched to any gene: 4. Germline values: CDR1 MNHEY, CDR2 SVGAGI. This CDR3 region has 15 residues. CDR3 loop: CASSLGQGYTDTQYF. The CDR3 DNA follows: TGTGCCAGCAGTTTGGGACAGGGCTACACAGATACGCAGTATTTT.

In its sample, this clone was seen a few times. The chain carries TRBV5-8 and TRBJ2-5, with D perhaps TRBD2 (6 bases). Germline assignment: CDR1 SGHTS and CDR2 YDEGEE. The germline V and J ends were trimmed by 4 bases and 4 bases, with 17 bases remaining between them. The CDR3 has 15 residues. In DNA, the CDR3 is TGTGCCAGCAGCCGGCTCGGTAGCGGCGGAGAGACCCAGTACTTC. The encoded protein is CASSRLGSGGETQYF.